The source of this T cell receptor (beta chain) is a study of T cell changes during pregnancy in multiple sclerosis. Germline V gene lookup returns CDR1 SQVTM and CDR2 ANQGSEA. This CDR3 region has 13 residues. Worth noting for this clone: The junction shows a germline mismatch at one end, possibly a read error. Other DNA sequences of this sample code for an identical CDR3.

TCRdb's copy holds only in-frame clones and misses some; the assay was immunoSEQ multiplex PCR. The sample shows about 80,000 clones, about 90% of them seen only once. The TCR was taken from a female donor with multiple sclerosis, enrolled in a pregnancy study. The rearrangement uses TRBV29-1 and TRBJ2-1, with D uncertain. Sequencing used peripheral blood, obtained before pregnancy. The CDR3 sequence: CSVSSPSYNEQFF. The CDR3 nucleotides read TGCAGCGTTAGTAGCCCCTCCTACAATGAACAGTTCTTC.